This record covers a single T cell receptor beta chain. This clonotype has a count of ten or more. The antigen it recognizes is unknown. Base qualities are not provided; no much larger clone lies one nucleotide away. This entry belongs to a study of neurological immune-mediated disorders (dated by TCRdb to between 2018 and 2021). A note on the overall study: Among the approximately 35 multiple sclerosis patients, 31 had relapsing-remitting MS and 3 had secondary progressive MS. The 95 to 110 TCR-beta libraries covered PBMC samples along with longitudinal samples, technical triplicates, and paired sorted CD4+ and CD8+ T-cell subsets. The cohort was made up of 68 subjects, consisting of some 15 HAM/TSP patients, some 34 multiple sclerosis patients and 20 healthy controls. The study compared peripheral blood TCR-beta repertoires of HTLV-I-associated myelopathy (HAM/TSP) patients, multiple sclerosis patients and healthy controls using UMI-based sequencing.

CDR3 length: 15 amino acids, cysteine to phenylalanine. Only the CDR3 portion is preserved as DNA: 45 bases, with reading frame beginning at the first base. CDR1 and CDR2 (DFQATT, SNEGSKA) derive from the germline V gene (reference sequence). V has 3 bases trimmed and J has 6 bases trimmed; junction bases matching no gene number 11. cDNA was synthesized by template-switch 5'RACE using a primer with a 10-nucleotide random unique molecular identifier that tagged each TCR transcript. Every sequencing run covered 15-18 subjects and yielded more than 170 million TCR-beta sequences. Total RNA was extracted with the RNeasy kit. Using the KAPA Real-time Library Amplification kit, TCR-beta VDJ regions were amplified with primers for the TCR constant region and the 5'RACE anchor. A first PCR added sample indexes and Illumina adaptors, and a second PCR then raised library yield. After Ampure bead purification, the TCR product of roughly 650 bp was size-selected on a 2% E-gel SizeSelection system. Before pooling, library quality was assessed on a Bioanalyzer, concentration was determined with Qubit, and library quantification was performed with the Kapa Library Quantification kit. An Illumina HiSeq 2500 sequenced the libraries paired-end 2 x 150 bp. To increase sequence diversity, roughly 24-32% phiX was spiked into each library pool. From the authors' description of their analysis: Quality-filtered reads were processed with the UMI-based MiGEC pipeline, and over 80% of raw TCR sequences were removed by the MiGEC pipeline during error correction. IMGT germline references were used for aligning VDJ genes, and each clonotype was defined as a unique CDR3 amino acid sequence together with its V-J genes. VDJtools evaluated clonal expansion, Shannon diversity and CDR3 relatedness (CalcPairwiseDistances, ClusterSamples); CLCbio workbench built phylogenetic trees. A clone was classed as expanded if it had 8 or more unique UMIs, a cutoff based on coefficient-of-variation modelling across technical triplicates. The public reads were quality trimmed at Q25 with fastp and then assembled into clones with MiXCR by TCRdb, keeping productive beta chains. Rows are combined by CDR3 protein, so each entry shows the most common genes and DNA. Here the V and J calls rest on TCRdb's processing, not on the authors' analysis. This sample comprises over 50,000 distinct CDR3 sequences, roughly 5.6% of them detected only once. Together, the top ten hold around 5.1% of the sample.

Libraries from unsorted PBMCs were made from 2 million PBMCs kept in RNAlater at -80 degrees C until RNA extraction. The multiple sclerosis patients were enrolled in a US clinical protocol that used magnetic resonance imaging to evaluate disease progression. Peripheral blood underwent Ficoll-Hypaque density gradient centrifugation to isolate PBMCs, which were then cryopreserved in liquid nitrogen. What the research found in general, with its limitations: Across subjects, expanded clones never shared an identical CDR3 amino acid sequence, which suggests that the TCR-beta repertoires in every group were private. Repertoires from 18 of 34 MS patients were grouped by phylogenetic analysis into a cluster of related CDR3 sequences, suggesting a possible repertoire-level signature. No association of the MS cluster with clinical or MRI features was observed, and the need for larger cohorts was stated by the authors. TCR clonal expansion was highest in HAM/TSP patients and lowest in MS patients, with MS patients falling below even healthy controls.

This receptor chain uses TRBV20-1 and TRBJ2-5; 9 junctional bases match TRBD1. This TCR was recovered from a human donor with multiple sclerosis. The donor label of this sample is uncertain. Sample: PBMCs. DNA sequence: TGCAGTGCTAGGGGTACAGGGGGCCTCAGGAAGACCCAGTACTTC. It specifies CSARGTGGLRKTQYF.